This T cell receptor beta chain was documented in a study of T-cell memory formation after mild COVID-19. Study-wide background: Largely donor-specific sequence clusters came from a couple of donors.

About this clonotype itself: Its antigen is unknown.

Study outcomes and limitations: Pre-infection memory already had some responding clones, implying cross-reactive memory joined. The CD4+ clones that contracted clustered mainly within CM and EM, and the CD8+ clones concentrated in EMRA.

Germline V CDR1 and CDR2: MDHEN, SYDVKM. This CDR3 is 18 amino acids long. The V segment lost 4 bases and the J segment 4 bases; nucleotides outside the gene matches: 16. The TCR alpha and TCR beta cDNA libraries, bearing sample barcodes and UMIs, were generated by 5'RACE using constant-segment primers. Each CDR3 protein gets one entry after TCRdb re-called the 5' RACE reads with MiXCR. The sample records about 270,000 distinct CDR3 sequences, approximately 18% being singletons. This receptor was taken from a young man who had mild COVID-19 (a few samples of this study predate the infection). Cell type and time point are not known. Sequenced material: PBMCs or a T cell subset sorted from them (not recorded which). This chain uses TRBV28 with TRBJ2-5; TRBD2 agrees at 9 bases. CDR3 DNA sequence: TGTGCCAGCAGTTCAAGTCGGTTGGCGGGGGGGCAACGAGAGACCCAGTACTTC. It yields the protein CASSSSRLAGGQRETQYF. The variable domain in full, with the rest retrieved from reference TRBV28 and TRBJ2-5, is DVKVTQSSRYLVKRTGEKVFLECVQDMDHENMFWYRQDPGLGLRLIYFSYDVKMKEKGDIPEGYSVSREKKERFSLILESASTNQTSMYLCASSSSRLAGGQRETQYFGPGTRLLVL.